A selection of T cell receptor beta chains follows, all from one sample in a study of blood T cells in healthy people across ages. MiXCR was run by TCRdb on the 5' RACE reads, yielding one entry per CDR3 protein. The data contain about 1.7 million distinct CDR3 sequences, approximately 30% of them singletons. Input material: blood. These receptor sequences come from a woman aged 25 to 45 in good health. The CDR3 runs from the conserved cysteine through the conserved F or W. Fields, in order: D gene, J gene, clone size, V gene, CDR3 protein, CDR3 DNA. D genes are given only for firm matches. Not every row has a clone size; where given, it reads once, few, many or a size class.

D: .; J: TRBJ2-7; size: .; V: TRBV6-5; CDR3: CATQGFSYEQYF; DNA: TGTGCCACCCAGGGGTTCTCCTACGAGCAGTACTTC
D: .; J: TRBJ2-5; size: many; V: TRBV20-1; CDR3: CSARMLNQETQYF; DNA: TGCAGTGCTAGAATGCTAAACCAAGAGACCCAGTACTTC
D: .; J: TRBJ1-4; size: few; V: TRBV28; CDR3: CASRSGEKLFF; DNA: TGTGCCAGCCGCTCTGGGGAAAAACTGTTTTTT
D: .; J: TRBJ2-7; size: .; V: TRBV7-9; CDR3: CASSLEGGAASYNEQYF; DNA: TGTGCCAGCAGCTTAGAGGGCGGGGCCGCTTCCTACAATGAGCAGTACTTC
D: .; J: TRBJ1-5; size: .; V: TRBV7-9; CDR3: CASSPLTAEPQHF; DNA: TGTGCCAGCAGCCCACTAACGGCCGAGCCCCAGCATTTT
D: TRBD1; J: TRBJ2-3; size: .; V: TRBV12-3/TRBV12-4; CDR3: CASSDRDSWIYTQYF; DNA: TGTGCCAGCAGTGACCGGGACAGTTGGATCTATACGCAGTATTTT
D: .; J: TRBJ1-4; size: many; V: TRBV6-5; CDR3: CASSYGGSNEKLFF; DNA: TGTGCCAGCAGTTACGGAGGGAGTAATGAAAAACTGTTTTTT
D: .; J: TRBJ1-5; size: many; V: TRBV15; CDR3: CATSIGPSDQPQHF; DNA: TGTGCCACCAGCATCGGACCTTCCGATCAGCCCCAGCATTTT
D: .; J: TRBJ2-5; size: .; V: TRBV7-9; CDR3: CASSSTGTHQETQYF; DNA: TGTGCCAGCAGCTCAACCGGGACACACCAAGAGACCCAGTACTTC
D: .; J: TRBJ2-7; size: .; V: TRBV18; CDR3: CASSPDGLEQYF; DNA: TGTGCCAGCTCACCAGACGGTCTCGAGCAGTACTTC
D: .; J: TRBJ2-4; size: many; V: TRBV9; CDR3: CASSPYGGKNIQYF; DNA: TGTGCCAGCAGTCCCTATGGGGGCAAAAACATTCAGTACTTC
D: .; J: TRBJ1-4; size: .; V: TRBV4-2; CDR3: CASSTGYGEKLFF; DNA: TGTGCCAGCAGCACAGGGTACGGTGAAAAACTGTTTTTT
D: .; J: TRBJ1-4; size: .; V: TRBV7-9; CDR3: CASSPEGGADEKLFF; DNA: TGTGCCAGCAGCCCAGAGGGGGGAGCGGATGAAAAACTGTTTTTT
D: .; J: TRBJ1-6; size: once; V: TRBV20-1; CDR3: CSARDWGTGNSPLHF; DNA: TGCAGTGCTAGAGATTGGGGGACCGGTAATTCACCCCTCCACTTT
D: TRBD1; J: TRBJ1-1; size: .; V: TRBV5-1; CDR3: CASSRLDRGRDTEAFF; DNA: TGCGCCAGCAGCCGACTCGACAGGGGGCGGGACACTGAAGCTTTCTTT
D: .; J: TRBJ2-4; size: .; V: TRBV6-1; CDR3: CASLQIGWMAPGKNIQYF; DNA: TGTGCCAGCTTACAGATAGGGTGGATGGCGCCTGGCAAAAACATTCAGTACTTC
D: .; J: TRBJ2-7; size: .; V: TRBV27; CDR3: CASSLSGTEYF; DNA: TGTGCCAGCAGTTTATCGGGGACCGAGTACTTC
D: TRBD2; J: TRBJ2-7; size: many; V: TRBV29-1; CDR3: CSVDRGGSSYEQYF; DNA: TGCAGCGTTGATAGGGGCGGGAGTAGCTACGAGCAGTACTTC
D: .; J: TRBJ2-7; size: .; V: TRBV2; CDR3: CASTRQLFYEQYF; DNA: TGTGCCAGCACCCGACAGTTATTTTACGAGCAGTACTTC
D: TRBD2; J: TRBJ2-3; size: many; V: TRBV7-2; CDR3: CASSYGPAAGGRADTQYF; DNA: TGTGCCAGCAGCTACGGGCCGGCGGCGGGAGGGAGGGCAGATACGCAGTATTTT
D: .; J: TRBJ1-1; size: .; V: TRBV6-1; CDR3: CASTLPGVEAFF; DNA: TGTGCCAGCACCCTCCCAGGGGTTGAAGCTTTCTTT
D: .; J: TRBJ2-5; size: .; V: TRBV6-1; CDR3: CASSEGGWRLRETQYF; DNA: TGTGCCAGCAGTGAAGGGGGGTGGCGGCTGAGAGAGACCCAGTACTTC
D: .; J: TRBJ2-7; size: .; V: TRBV20-1; CDR3: CSATGWGKLDEQYF; DNA: TGCAGTGCCACCGGGTGGGGAAAATTGGACGAGCAGTACTTC
D: .; J: TRBJ1-2; size: many; V: TRBV12-3/TRBV12-4; CDR3: CASSLGSLGYTF; DNA: TGTGCCAGCAGTTTAGGCAGCCTCGGCTACACCTTC
D: .; J: TRBJ2-5; size: many; V: TRBV6-5; CDR3: CASSPTRYQVGKETQYF; DNA: TGTGCCAGCAGTCCTACTCGATATCAAGTCGGAAAAGAGACCCAGTACTTC
D: .; J: TRBJ2-1; size: few; V: TRBV7-2; CDR3: CASSLFGAGDEQFF; DNA: TGTGCCAGCAGCTTATTCGGCGCTGGCGATGAGCAGTTCTTC
D: .; J: TRBJ1-1; size: .; V: TRBV18; CDR3: CASSPNGNTEAFF; DNA: TGTGCCAGCTCACCAAACGGGAACACTGAAGCTTTCTTT
D: TRBD1; J: TRBJ2-5; size: .; V: TRBV5-1; CDR3: CASSYSQGAGETQYF; DNA: TGCGCCAGCAGCTATTCACAGGGGGCGGGAGAGACCCAGTACTTC
D: .; J: TRBJ2-1; size: .; V: TRBV7-2; CDR3: CASSLFGGPGDEQFF; DNA: TGTGCCAGCAGCTTATTCGGGGGGCCAGGAGATGAGCAGTTCTTC